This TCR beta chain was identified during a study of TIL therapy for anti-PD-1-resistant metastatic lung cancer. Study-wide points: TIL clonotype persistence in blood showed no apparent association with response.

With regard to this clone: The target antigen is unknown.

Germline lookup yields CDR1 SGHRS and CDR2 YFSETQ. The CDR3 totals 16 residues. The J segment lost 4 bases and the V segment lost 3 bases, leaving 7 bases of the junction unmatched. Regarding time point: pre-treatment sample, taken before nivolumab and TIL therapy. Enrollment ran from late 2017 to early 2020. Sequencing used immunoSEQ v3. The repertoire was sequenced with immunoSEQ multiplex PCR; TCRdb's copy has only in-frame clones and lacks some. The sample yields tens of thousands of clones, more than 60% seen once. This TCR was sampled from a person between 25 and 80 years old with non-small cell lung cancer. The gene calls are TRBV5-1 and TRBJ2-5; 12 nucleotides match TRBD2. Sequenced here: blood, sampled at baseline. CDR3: CASSSPLAGGRETQYF. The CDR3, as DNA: TGCGCCAGCAGCTCACCTCTAGCGGGGGGGCGAGAGACCCAGTACTTC.